The entry that follows covers one T cell receptor (beta chain) sequence. What it recognizes is unknown. Using immunoSEQ multiplex PCR, the repertoire was profiled, and TCRdb retains in-frame clones only, with some absent. The data contain tens of thousands of clones, approximately 87% of them singletons. These data belong to a study of OX40 agonist ivuxolimab in advanced cancers. The V gene lost 5 bases and the J gene lost 5 bases, with 12 bases spanning the gap. Per germline, CDR1 LNHDA and CDR2 SQIVND (reference sequence). The CDR3 totals 14 residues. General observations from the study: Averaging showed that CD8+ T cells had more expanded clones than CD4+ did.

The material sequenced was CD4+ or CD8+ T cells sorted from blood, taken in a trial of the OX40 agonist ivuxolimab. The V gene is TRBV19, the J gene TRBJ2-2; D gene unclear. The TCR was taken from an adult with an advanced solid tumor such as melanoma, head and neck, liver or kidney cancer. For the CDR3, the DNA is TGTGCCAGTAGTGGGGTAGCACGAACCGGGGAGCTGTTTTTT. It codes for CASSGVARTGELFF. Complete variable domain (other parts from reference TRBV19 and TRBJ2-2): DGGITQSPKYLFRKEGQNVTLSCEQNLNHDAMYWYRQDPGQGLRLIYYSQIVNDFQKGDIAEGYSVSREKKESFPLTVTSAQKNPTAFYLCASSGVARTGELFFGEGSRLTVL.